A selection of T cell receptor beta chains follows, all from one sample in a study of cytomegalovirus exposure and HLA in healthy donors. Using immunoSEQ multiplex PCR, the repertoire was profiled, and TCRdb retains in-frame clones only, with some absent. The sample records some 130,000 clones, roughly 8.8% being singletons. Input material: PBMCs. Receptors were obtained from a woman in her forties in good health and CMV-seropositive. CDR3s include the opening cysteine and the closing phenylalanine or tryptophan. The order of the fields is clone size, D gene, V gene, J gene, CDR3 protein, CDR3 DNA. D genes are given only for firm matches. Rows may omit the clone size; those that give it use once, few, many or a size class.

few	NA	TRBV2	TRBJ1-4	CASSEDRGGNEKLFF	TGTGCCAGCAGTGAAGATCGGGGGGGTAATGAAAAACTGTTTTTT
NA	TRBD1	TRBV5-6	TRBJ2-5	CASSPSRQGAWETQYF	TGTGCCAGCAGCCCGTCTCGACAGGGGGCTTGGGAGACCCAGTACTTC
NA	NA	TRBV27	TRBJ1-6	CASSSGGGPYNSPLHF	TGTGCCAGCAGTTCTGGGGGAGGGCCCTATAATTCACCCCTCCACTTT
NA	NA	TRBV5-1	TRBJ2-2	CASSSNGLRVGELFF	TGCGCCAGCAGCTCCAATGGACTCCGCGTCGGGGAGCTGTTTTTT
few	TRBD1	TRBV7-2	TRBJ1-6	CASSLMGQGNSPLHF	TGTGCCAGCAGCTTAATGGGACAGGGAAATTCACCCCTCCACTTT
NA	NA	TRBV11-2	TRBJ2-1	CASSSTAQLNEQFF	TGTGCCAGCAGCTCCACTGCACAGTTGAATGAGCAGTTCTTC
many	TRBD2	TRBV19	TRBJ2-6	CASSISRGGAGANVLTF	TGTGCCAGTAGTATTTCCCGGGGGGGAGCTGGGGCCAACGTCCTGACTTTC
NA	TRBD2	TRBV7-9	TRBJ2-1	CASRVAGGPYNEQFF	TGTGCCAGCAGGGTAGCGGGGGGACCCTACAATGAGCAGTTCTTC
NA	TRBD1	TRBV5-4	TRBJ2-5	CASSSGQQNQETQYF	TGTGCCAGCAGCTCGGGACAGCAGAACCAAGAGACCCAGTACTTC
few	TRBD1	TRBV6-1	TRBJ1-1	CASSLDRVTEAFF	TGTGCCAGCAGTCTGGACAGGGTAACTGAAGCTTTCTTT
few	TRBD1	TRBV29-1	TRBJ1-1	CSVTGAAEAFF	TGCAGCGTGACAGGGGCGGCTGAAGCTTTCTTT
NA	NA	TRBV4-1	TRBJ1-1	CASSLLDPPGPNTEAFF	TGCGCCAGCAGCCTTTTGGATCCCCCAGGGCCAAACACTGAAGCTTTCTTT
NA	NA	TRBV7-4	TRBJ1-3	CASSALRITGNTIYF	TGTGCCAGCAGCGCGTTACGAATCACTGGAAACACCATATATTTT
NA	TRBD1	TRBV6-1	TRBJ2-7	CASSEGRDRFSYEQYF	TGTGCCAGCAGTGAAGGTCGGGACAGGTTTTCCTACGAGCAGTACTTC
NA	TRBD1	TRBV19	TRBJ1-6	CASSLRTGPLWSPLHF	TGTGCCAGTAGTCTTCGGACAGGGCCACTTTGGTCACCCCTCCACTTT